A selection of T cell receptor beta chains follows, all from one sample in a study of shared clonotypes between healthy human individuals. The data were produced by immunoSEQ multiplex PCR, yet TCRdb's version contains in-frame clones alone and is incomplete. The profile shows about 600,000 clones, more than 95% of them singletons. Material: naive CD4+ T cells sorted from blood. The receptors derive from a woman aged 30 to 39 in good health. CDR3s include the opening cysteine and the closing phenylalanine or tryptophan. D genes are given only for firm matches. The size of a clone is reported for some rows only, either as once, few or many, or as a class for expanded clones.

TRBD2	TRBV19	TRBJ2-3	17	.	CASSTLTSRGETDTQYF	TGTGCCAGTAGTACCCTTACTAGCCGGGGGGAGACAGATACGCAGTATTTT
.	TRBV6-1	TRBJ1-1	14	.	CASSETGMNTEAFF	TGTGCCAGCAGTGAGACTGGGATGAACACTGAAGCTTTCTTT
.	TRBV9	TRBJ2-3	16	.	CASSVWPNRSTDTQYF	TGTGCCAGCAGCGTATGGCCGAATCGGAGCACAGATACGCAGTATTTT
TRBD2	TRBV19	TRBJ2-7	16	once	CASTPSGRAGRYEQYF	TGTGCCAGTACCCCTAGCGGGAGGGCCGGAAGATACGAGCAGTACTTC
TRBD2	TRBV4-2	TRBJ2-5	18	.	CASSQDLGLAGLQETQYF	TGTGCCAGCAGCCAAGACCTCGGACTAGCGGGACTCCAAGAGACCCAGTACTTC
.	TRBV11-2	TRBJ2-7	14	.	CASSLVAGIYEQYF	TGTGCCAGCAGCTTAGTGGCTGGTATCTACGAGCAGTACTTC
TRBD2	TRBV28	TRBJ2-7	16	.	CASRYDGGGITLEQYF	TGTGCCAGCAGATACGACGGGGGGGGGATAACCCTCGAGCAGTACTTC
.	TRBV18	TRBJ2-1	16	.	CASSLSVGVGLNEQFF	TGTGCCAGCTCTCTAAGCGTGGGAGTGGGTCTCAATGAGCAGTTCTTC
TRBD1	TRBV10-2	TRBJ2-7	17	.	CASEKWFNGTGSYEQYF	TGCGCCAGTGAGAAATGGTTCAACGGGACAGGGTCCTACGAGCAGTACTTC
.	TRBV5-4	TRBJ2-3	14	once	CASSFRTATDTQYF	TGTGCCAGCAGCTTTAGGACGGCCACAGATACGCAGTATTTT
.	TRBV28	TRBJ2-1	14	.	CASRPTGTFGRQFF	TGTGCCAGCAGGCCCACAGGGACGTTTGGCCGGCAGTTCTTC
.	TRBV5-4	TRBJ1-4	16	once	CASSPGPGAGDEKLFF	TGTGCCAGCAGCCCGGGCCCGGGGGCAGGGGATGAAAAACTGTTTTTT
.	TRBV9	TRBJ2-2	14	.	CASSVVSRTGELFF	TGTGCCAGCAGCGTTGTAAGTCGGACCGGGGAGCTGTTTTTT
.	TRBV2	TRBJ1-2	15	.	CASSSYRDGFGGYTF	TGTGCCAGCAGTTCCTACAGGGATGGGTTTGGTGGCTACACCTTC
TRBD1	TRBV4-1	TRBJ1-5	18	.	CASSQAPTGGRAGQPQHF	TGCGCCAGCAGCCAAGCGCCGACAGGGGGGCGAGCAGGTCAGCCCCAGCATTTT
.	TRBV5-1	TRBJ2-1	13	.	CASSLGAANEQFF	TGCGCCAGCAGCTTGGGGGCTGCCAATGAGCAGTTCTTC
TRBD2	TRBV18	TRBJ2-2	19	.	CASSQLNIMGLAVSGELFF	TGTGCCAGCTCACAACTAAATATTATGGGACTAGCGGTATCCGGGGAGCTGTTTTTT